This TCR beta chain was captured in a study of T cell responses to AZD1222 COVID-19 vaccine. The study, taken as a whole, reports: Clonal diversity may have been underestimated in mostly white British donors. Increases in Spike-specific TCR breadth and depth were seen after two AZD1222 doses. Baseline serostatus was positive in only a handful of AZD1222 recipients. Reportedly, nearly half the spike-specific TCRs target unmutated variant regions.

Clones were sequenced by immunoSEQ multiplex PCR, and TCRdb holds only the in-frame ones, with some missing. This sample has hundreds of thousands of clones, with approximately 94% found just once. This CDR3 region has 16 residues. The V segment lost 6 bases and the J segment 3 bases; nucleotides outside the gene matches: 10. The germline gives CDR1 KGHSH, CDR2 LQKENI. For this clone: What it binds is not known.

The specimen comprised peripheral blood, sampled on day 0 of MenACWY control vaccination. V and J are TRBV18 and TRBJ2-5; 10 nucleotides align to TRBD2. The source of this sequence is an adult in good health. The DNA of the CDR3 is TGTGCCAGCTCTCCGCGGGCTAGCGGGGGCGAAGAGACCCAGTACTTC. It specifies CASSPRASGGEETQYF.